The 10 T cell receptor beta chains below all came from one sample that was sequenced in a study of technical replicates of blood from a handful of donors (dated by TCRdb to the late 2010s). Library creation used the immunoSEQ multiplex PCR assay. The table comes from immuneACCESS by way of TCRdb, which keeps in-frame sequences with V and J called. Part of the clones is missing from these tables; in studies checked, under half for an unresolved V gene and the rest for unknown reasons. Here the sample has tens of thousands of clones; 95% to 98% occur a single time. 0.22% of the sample lies in the top ten. Sequenced input: T cells isolated from PBMCs. These receptors were obtained from a human donor in good health.

This chain links TRBV10-1 with TRBJ2-7; possibly TRBD1 for D (5 bases). This CDR3 is 12 amino acids long. Germline CDR1 WNHNN, CDR2 SYGVQD (reference sequence). The V end was cut by 4 bases, the J end by 6 bases, with 10 bases between. In nucleotides, the CDR3 is TGCGCCAGCAGTGGCAGGGCCAGCGAGCAGTACTTC. As protein: CASSGRASEQYF.

The V call is TRBV30, the J call TRBJ1-4; 10 bases fit TRBD1. The CDR3 has 15 residues. Unmatched junction bases numbered 10, after V lost 4 bases and J lost 8 bases. Germline CDR1 and CDR2: GTSNPN and SVGIG (reference sequence). CDR3 bases: TGTGCCTGGACCCCCGGGACAGGGGTTCTCGAAAAACTGTTTTTT. Residues: CAWTPGTGVLEKLFF.

This clone was detected only once. V usage is TRBV7-9 and J usage is TRBJ1-4; 7 bases match TRBD1. Germline values: CDR1 SEHNR, CDR2 FQNEAQ (reference sequence). The CDR3 extends over 14 amino acids. Losses at the gene ends were 5 bases for V and 8 bases for J; bases not matched to a gene: 8. DNA of the CDR3: TGTGCCAGCAGCAATACAGGGGAACGGGAAAAACTGTTTTTT. It yields the protein CASSNTGEREKLFF.

This clone was seen just once. This rearrangement joins TRBV7-8 to TRBJ2-7; 14 bases match TRBD2. The ends lost 5 bases at V and 2 bases at J; junction bases unmatched: 2. This CDR3 spans 15 amino acids. Germline V gene sequence: CDR1 SGHVS, CDR2 FQNEAQ. CDR3 amino acids: CASSPGLAGAYEQYF. The DNA of the CDR3 is TGTGCCAGCAGCCCGGGACTAGCGGGAGCCTACGAGCAGTACTTC.

The chain couples TRBV19 to TRBJ1-4, with D perhaps matching TRBD1 (5 bases). This CDR3 region has 13 residues. Germline assignment: CDR1 LNHDA and CDR2 SQIVND (reference sequence). V lost 4 bases, J lost 7 bases, and 10 bases lay in between. Here the CDR3 DNA reads TGTGCCAGTAGTACAGGGCTTGGTGAAAAACTGTTTTTT. This translates into CASSTGLGEKLFF.

This clone was observed once. The chain recombines TRBV7-2 with TRBJ2-7; 7 bases are shared with TRBD2. CDR1 is SGHTA and CDR2 is FQGNSA in the germline V gene. V trimming: 1 base; J trimming: 2 bases; junction bases outside the gene matches: 2. This CDR3 has 14 amino acids. CDR3: CASSLGGGPYEQYF. Written as DNA, the CDR3 is TGTGCCAGCAGCTTAGGGGGAGGGCCCTACGAGCAGTACTTC.

The gene calls are TRBV5-6 and TRBJ2-2, with 7 bases aligning to TRBD2. The CDR3 length is 15 residues. V was clipped by 3 bases and J by 3 bases; unmatched bases: 5. Germline CDR1 and CDR2: SGHDT and YYEEEE. The CDR3 region has the DNA TGTGCCAGCAGCTCCACTAGCGCCTACACCGGGGAGCTGTTTTTT. It codes for CASSSTSAYTGELFF.

This sequence joins TRBV15 and TRBJ1-1; 7 bases are a match to TRBD1. The CDR3 loop spans 15 amino acids. J gave up 3 bases and V 5 bases, and 9 bases lay outside the gene matches. CDR1 and CDR2 (germline): LNHNV, YYDKDF (reference sequence). The DNA for the CDR3 is TGTGCCACCAGCTCCCCGGACAGGACAGACACTGAAGCTTTCTTT. This encodes CATSSPDRTDTEAFF.

This chain links TRBV11-3 with TRBJ1-1, with 9 bases that match TRBD1. The CDR3 consists of 15 residues. Unmatched junction bases numbered 5, after V lost 5 bases and J lost 1 base. The germline V gene has CDR1 SGHNT and CDR2 YENEEA. This CDR3 reads CASSPRTGENTEAFF. The CDR3 nucleotides are TGTGCCAGCAGCCCCCGGACAGGGGAGAACACTGAAGCTTTCTTT.

The chain joins TRBV7-8 to TRBJ1-1, with a tentative D call TRBD1 (5 bases). Germline V CDR1 and CDR2: SGHVS, FQNEAQ. Trimming cost V 5 bases and J 1 base, with 8 bases left between them. The length of the CDR3 is 13 residues. The DNA of the CDR3 is TGTGCCAGCAGCATCACAGGGAACACTGAAGCTTTCTTT. Its protein product is CASSITGNTEAFF.